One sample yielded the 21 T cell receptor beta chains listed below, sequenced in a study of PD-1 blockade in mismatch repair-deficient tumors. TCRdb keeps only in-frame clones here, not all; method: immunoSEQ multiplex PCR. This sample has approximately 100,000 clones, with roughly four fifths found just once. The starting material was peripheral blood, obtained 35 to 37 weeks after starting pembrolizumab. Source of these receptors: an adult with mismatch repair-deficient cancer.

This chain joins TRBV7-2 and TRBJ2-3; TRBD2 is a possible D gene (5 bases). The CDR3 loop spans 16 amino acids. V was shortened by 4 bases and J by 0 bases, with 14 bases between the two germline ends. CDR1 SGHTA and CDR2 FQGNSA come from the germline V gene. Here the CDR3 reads CASSWAGTRSTDTQYF. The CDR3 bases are TGTGCCAGCAGCTGGGCGGGTACCAGAAGCACAGATACGCAGTATTTT.

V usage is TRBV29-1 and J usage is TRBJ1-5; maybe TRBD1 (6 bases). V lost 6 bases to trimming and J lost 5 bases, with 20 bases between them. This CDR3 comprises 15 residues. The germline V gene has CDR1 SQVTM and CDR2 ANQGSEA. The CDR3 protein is CSVTLQGLGDQPQHF. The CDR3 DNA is TGCAGCGTCACCCTACAGGGCCTGGGAGATCAGCCCCAGCATTTT.

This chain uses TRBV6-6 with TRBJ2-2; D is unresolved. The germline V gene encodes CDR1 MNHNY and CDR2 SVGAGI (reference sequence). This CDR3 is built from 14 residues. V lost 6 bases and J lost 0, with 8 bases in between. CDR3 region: CASRIIANTGELFF. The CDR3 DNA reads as TGTGCCAGCAGAATAATAGCGAACACCGGGGAGCTGTTTTTT.

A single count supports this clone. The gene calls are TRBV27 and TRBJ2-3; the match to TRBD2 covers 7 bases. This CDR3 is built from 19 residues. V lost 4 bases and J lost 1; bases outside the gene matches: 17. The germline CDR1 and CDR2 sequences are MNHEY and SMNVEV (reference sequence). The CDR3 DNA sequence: TGTGCCAGCAGTTCAGGGTTACGGGGAGGGCGGGAGCGCACAGATACGCAGTATTTT. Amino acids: CASSSGLRGGRERTDTQYF.

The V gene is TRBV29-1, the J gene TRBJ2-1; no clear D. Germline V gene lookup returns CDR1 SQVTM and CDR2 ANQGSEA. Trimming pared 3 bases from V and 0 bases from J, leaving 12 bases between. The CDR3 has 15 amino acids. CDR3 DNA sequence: TGCAGCGTTGATGTAGCCGAGAGCTCCTACAATGAGCAGTTCTTC. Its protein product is CSVDVAESSYNEQFF.

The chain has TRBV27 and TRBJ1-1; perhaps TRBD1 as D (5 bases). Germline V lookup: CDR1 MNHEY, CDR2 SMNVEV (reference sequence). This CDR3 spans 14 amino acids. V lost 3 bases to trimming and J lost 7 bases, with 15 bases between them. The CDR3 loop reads CASSFDRGQGEAFF. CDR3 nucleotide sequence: TGTGCCAGCAGTTTCGACAGAGGGCAGGGTGAAGCTTTCTTT.

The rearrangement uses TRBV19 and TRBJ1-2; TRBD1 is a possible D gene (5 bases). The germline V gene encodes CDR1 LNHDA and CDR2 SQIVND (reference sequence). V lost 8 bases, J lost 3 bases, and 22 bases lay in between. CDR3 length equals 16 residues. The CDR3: CASGWRGGAKDYGYTF. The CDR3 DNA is TGTGCCAGTGGATGGCGTGGCGGGGCGAAGGACTATGGCTACACCTTC.

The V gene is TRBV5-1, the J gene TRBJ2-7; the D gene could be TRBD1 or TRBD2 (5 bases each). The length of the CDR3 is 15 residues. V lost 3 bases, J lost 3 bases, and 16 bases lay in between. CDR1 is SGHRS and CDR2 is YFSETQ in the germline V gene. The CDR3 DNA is TGCGCCAGCAGCTGGTTATCGGGACCGAGCTACGAGCAGTACTTC. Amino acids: CASSWLSGPSYEQYF.

The DNA of the CDR3 is TGTGCCAGCAGTGAAGGCCAAGGGACTAGCGGGATTCTGAGAGGGGAGCAGTACTTC. It translates to CASSEGQGTSGILRGEQYF. This rearrangement joins TRBV6-1 to TRBJ2-7, with TRBD2 matching over 13 bases. The CDR3 runs 19 residues. Trimming removed 1 base from V and 7 bases from J; junction bases left unmatched: 16. Germline V CDR1 and CDR2: MNHNS, SASEGT.

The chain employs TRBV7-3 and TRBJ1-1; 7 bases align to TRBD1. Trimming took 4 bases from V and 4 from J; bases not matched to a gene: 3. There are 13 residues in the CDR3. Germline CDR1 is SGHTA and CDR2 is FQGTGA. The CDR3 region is CASSWTGLTEAFF. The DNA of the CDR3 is TGTGCCAGCAGCTGGACAGGACTCACTGAAGCTTTCTTT. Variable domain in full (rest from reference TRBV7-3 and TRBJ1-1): GAGVSQTPSNKVTEKGKYVELRCDPISGHTALYWYRQSLGQGPEFLIYFQGTGAADDSGLPNDRFFAVRPEGSVSTLKIQRTERGDSAVYLCASSWTGLTEAFFGQGTRLTVV.

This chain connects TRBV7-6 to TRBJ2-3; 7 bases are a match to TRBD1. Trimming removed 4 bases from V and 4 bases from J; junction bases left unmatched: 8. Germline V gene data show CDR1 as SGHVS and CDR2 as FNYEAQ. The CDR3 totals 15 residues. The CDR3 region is CASSSFDRAADTQYF. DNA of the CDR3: TGTGCCAGCAGCTCGTTCGACAGGGCGGCAGATACGCAGTATTTT.

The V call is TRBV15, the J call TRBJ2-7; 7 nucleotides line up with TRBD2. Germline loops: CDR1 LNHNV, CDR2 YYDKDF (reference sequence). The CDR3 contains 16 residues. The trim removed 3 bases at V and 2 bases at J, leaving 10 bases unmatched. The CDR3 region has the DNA TGTGCCACCAGCAGCGGTGTAGGGAGGGGTGCCTACGAGCAGTACTTC. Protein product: CATSSGVGRGAYEQYF.

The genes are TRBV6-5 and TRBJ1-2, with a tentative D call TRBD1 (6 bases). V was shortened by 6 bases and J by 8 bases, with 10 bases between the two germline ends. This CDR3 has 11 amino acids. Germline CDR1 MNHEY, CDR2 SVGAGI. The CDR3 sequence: CASSGGGGYTF. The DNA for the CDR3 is TGTGCCAGCAGCGGGGGCGGCGGCTACACCTTC.

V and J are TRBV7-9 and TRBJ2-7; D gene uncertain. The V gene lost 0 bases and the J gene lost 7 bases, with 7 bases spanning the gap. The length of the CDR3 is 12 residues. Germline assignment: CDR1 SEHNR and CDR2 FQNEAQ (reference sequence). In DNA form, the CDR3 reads TGTGCCAGCAGCTTAGCCGGGTGGGAGCAGTACTTC. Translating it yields CASSLAGWEQYF.

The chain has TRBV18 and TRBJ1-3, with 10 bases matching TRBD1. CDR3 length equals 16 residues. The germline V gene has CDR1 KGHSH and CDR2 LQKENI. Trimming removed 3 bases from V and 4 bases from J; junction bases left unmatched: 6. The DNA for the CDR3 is TGTGCCAGCTCACCCTCGGGACAGGGGTCAGGAAACACCATATATTTT. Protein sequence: CASSPSGQGSGNTIYF.

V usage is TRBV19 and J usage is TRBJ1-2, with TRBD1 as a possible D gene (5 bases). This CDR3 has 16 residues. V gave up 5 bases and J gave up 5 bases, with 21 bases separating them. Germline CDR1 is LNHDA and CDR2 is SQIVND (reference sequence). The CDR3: CASSVGGDGQHYGYTF. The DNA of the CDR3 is TGTGCCAGTAGTGTCGGGGGGGACGGGCAGCATTATGGCTACACCTTC.

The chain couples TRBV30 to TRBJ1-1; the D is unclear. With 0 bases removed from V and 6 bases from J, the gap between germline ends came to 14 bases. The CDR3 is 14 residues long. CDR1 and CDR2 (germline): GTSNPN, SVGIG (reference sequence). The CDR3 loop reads CAWSVSGPRSEAFF. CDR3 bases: TGTGCCTGGAGTGTAAGTGGACCTCGGTCTGAAGCTTTCTTT.

CDR3 in DNA: TGTGCCAGCAGTGGACAGGGGGGTTTCCAAGAGACCCAGTACTTC. This gives the protein CASSGQGGFQETQYF. The chain combines TRBV6-5 with TRBJ2-5; 10 bases agree with TRBD1. Germline-derived CDR1 and CDR2 are MNHEY and SVGAGI. The CDR3 is made up of 15 amino acids. Trimming took 5 bases from V and 1 from J; bases not matched to a gene: 4.

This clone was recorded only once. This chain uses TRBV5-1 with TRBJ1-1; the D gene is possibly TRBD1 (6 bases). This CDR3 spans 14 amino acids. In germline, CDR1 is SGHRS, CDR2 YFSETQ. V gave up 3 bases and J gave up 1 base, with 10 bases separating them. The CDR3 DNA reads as TGCGCCAGCAGCTGGGGGGCAGGGAACACTGAAGCTTTCTTT. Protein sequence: CASSWGAGNTEAFF.

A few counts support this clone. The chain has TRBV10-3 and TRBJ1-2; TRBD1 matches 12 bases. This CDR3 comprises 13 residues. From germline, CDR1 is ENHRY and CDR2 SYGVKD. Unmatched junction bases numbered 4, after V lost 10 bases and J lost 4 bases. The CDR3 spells CATGTGGFYGYTF. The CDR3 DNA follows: TGTGCCACCGGGACAGGGGGCTTCTATGGCTACACCTTC.

CDR3 amino acids: CASSYGTVTDTQYF. The CDR3 coding sequence is TGTGCCAGCAGCTATGGGACAGTCACAGATACGCAGTATTTT. The chain is built from TRBV7-9 and TRBJ2-3; 7 bases fit TRBD1. Germline V gene lookup returns CDR1 SEHNR and CDR2 FQNEAQ (reference sequence). The CDR3 is 14 amino acids. Trimming cost V 4 bases and J 2 bases; bases outside gene matches: 3.